Listed below are T cell receptor beta chains from one sample, sequenced in a study of CD8+ T cells in alopecia areata. Profiled with immunoSEQ multiplex PCR; TCRdb holds only in-frame clones, not every one. The sample has approximately 13,000 clones; under 60% are singletons. The source material was skin, sampled at week 0. The receptors were sampled from a human donor with alopecia areata. CDR3s include the opening cysteine and the closing phenylalanine or tryptophan. A D gene is named only where the DNA matches it firmly. Some rows have no size entry. The others give once, few or many, or a class for an expanded clone.

clone_size	d_call	v_call	j_call	cdr3_aa	cdr3_nt
NA	TRBD1	TRBV6-5	TRBJ1-2	CASSYDRGHDGYTF	TGTGCCAGCAGTTACGACAGGGGGCATGATGGCTACACCTTC
few	TRBD2	TRBV7-2	TRBJ2-7	CASSSSRGGSEQYF	TGTGCCAGCAGCTCCTCGCGGGGGGGAAGCGAGCAGTACTTC
NA	NA	TRBV7-8	TRBJ2-1	CASSPPLVVDEQFF	TGTGCCAGCAGCCCTCCTTTGGTCGTCGATGAGCAGTTCTTC
NA	TRBD2	TRBV7-9	TRBJ2-7	CASSFLGGGDGYEQYF	TGTGCCAGCAGCTTCCTTGGCGGGGGGGACGGGTACGAGCAGTACTTC
NA	NA	TRBV2	TRBJ2-3	CASSGMMGPDTQYF	TGTGCCAGCAGTGGGATGATGGGCCCAGATACGCAGTATTTT
few	NA	TRBV5-1	TRBJ1-1	CASSTEGGGTEAFF	TGCGCCAGCAGCACGGAGGGGGGAGGGACTGAAGCTTTCTTT
NA	TRBD2	TRBV7-2	TRBJ2-5	CASSLYPSGVQETQYF	TGTGCCAGCAGCTTATACCCTAGCGGGGTACAAGAGACCCAGTACTTC
few	TRBD2	TRBV11-3	TRBJ2-1	CASSPRESDEQFF	TGTGCCAGCAGCCCGCGGGAGTCTGATGAGCAGTTCTTC
NA	TRBD1	TRBV29-1	TRBJ1-2	CSVLLQGANGYTF	TGCAGCGTACTACTACAGGGGGCAAATGGCTACACCTTC
few	TRBD1	TRBV27	TRBJ2-7	CASKRTGGPNYEQYF	TGTGCCAGCAAGCGGACAGGGGGCCCTAACTACGAGCAGTACTTC
NA	NA	TRBV20-1	TRBJ2-5	CSAHRSGFLYF	TGCAGTGCCCACAGAAGCGGGTTCCTGTACTTC
NA	NA	TRBV30	TRBJ1-1	CAWSPLFKTEAFF	TGTGCCTGGAGTCCCCTCTTTAAAACTGAAGCTTTCTTT
NA	TRBD1	TRBV10-3	TRBJ2-2	CAIRGTGLDGELFF	TGTGCCATCAGGGGGACAGGGTTGGACGGGGAGCTGTTTTTT
NA	NA	TRBV7-9	TRBJ1-1	CASSSQGFTEAFF	TGTGCCAGCAGCTCACAGGGATTCACTGAAGCTTTCTTT
NA	NA	TRBV6-6	TRBJ1-1	CASSYGENTEAFF	TGTGCCAGCAGTTACGGAGAGAACACTGAAGCTTTCTTT
NA	NA	TRBV27	TRBJ1-2	CASSPRVAGGYTF	TGTGCCAGCAGTCCCCGAGTTGCGGGGGGCTACACCTTC
few	NA	TRBV2	TRBJ2-7	CASSLQGGLLEQYF	TGTGCCAGCAGTTTACAGGGAGGTTTGTTAGAGCAGTACTTC
few	NA	TRBV10-3	TRBJ2-6	CAIGALSGANVLTF	TGTGCCATCGGTGCGCTCTCTGGGGCCAACGTCCTGACTTTC
NA	NA	TRBV2	TRBJ2-1	CASQIGLGNEQFF	TGTGCCAGTCAGATCGGGTTGGGCAATGAGCAGTTCTTC
NA	TRBD1	TRBV28	TRBJ1-2	CASSLPDTGGTF	TGTGCCAGCAGTTTACCCGACACAGGGGGAACCTTC
once	TRBD2	TRBV5-3	TRBJ2-3	CASSDQRGRTDTQYF	TGTGCCAGCAGCGATCAGCGGGGGCGCACAGATACGCAGTATTTT
few	NA	TRBV6-5	TRBJ1-1	CASSKDILNTEAFF	TGTGCCAGCAGTAAGGATATCTTGAACACTGAAGCTTTCTTT
NA	TRBD1	TRBV2	TRBJ1-2	CASWTGGRGYGYTF	TGTGCCAGCTGGACAGGGGGCCGAGGGTATGGCTACACCTTC
few	TRBD1	TRBV4-1	TRBJ1-2	CASSLWTGDRYGYTF	TGCGCCAGCAGCCTCTGGACAGGCGACCGCTATGGCTACACCTTC
few	TRBD1	TRBV2	TRBJ2-2	CASNDRVGNTGELFF	TGTGCCAGCAACGACAGGGTGGGGAACACCGGGGAGCTGTTTTTT
few	NA	TRBV4-3	TRBJ1-6	CASSQGNSPLHF	TGCGCCAGCAGCCAAGGGAATTCACCCCTCCACTTT
once	TRBD1	TRBV5-1	TRBJ2-1	CASSYGQGYNEQFF	TGCGCCAGCAGCTACGGACAGGGATACAATGAGCAGTTCTTC
NA	NA	TRBV28	TRBJ1-2	CASSLGLGYTF	TGTGCCAGCAGTTTGGGGCTTGGCTACACCTTC
few	TRBD1	TRBV10-3	TRBJ2-7	CAIKTGQGSYEQYF	TGTGCCATCAAAACGGGACAGGGCTCCTACGAGCAGTACTTC
NA	TRBD2	TRBV5-6	TRBJ2-3	CASSFTGRGGTDTQYF	TGTGCCAGCAGCTTTACGGGGCGGGGGGGCACAGATACGCAGTATTTT
few	NA	TRBV18	TRBJ1-3	CASSPPRGQSSGNTIYF	TGTGCCAGCTCACCACCGAGGGGTCAGAGCTCTGGAAACACCATATATTTT
NA	TRBD2	TRBV28	TRBJ2-3	CASSWGLATQTQYF	TGTGCCAGCAGTTGGGGACTAGCGACTCAAACGCAGTATTTT
once	NA	TRBV18	TRBJ1-5	CASSPAREQPQHF	TGTGCCAGCTCACCAGCCAGGGAACAGCCCCAGCATTTT
NA	NA	TRBV5-4	TRBJ2-2	CASSPGSSDTGELFF	TGTGCTAGCAGCCCCGGGTCCAGTGACACCGGGGAGCTGTTTTTT
NA	NA	TRBV5-1	TRBJ1-4	CASSWLDGSNEKLFF	TGCGCCAGCAGCTGGCTGGACGGGAGTAATGAAAAACTGTTTTTT
few	NA	TRBV5-1	TRBJ1-1	CASSLSGTATEAFF	TGCGCCAGCAGCTTATCTGGGACCGCCACTGAAGCTTTCTTT
NA	NA	TRBV11-2	TRBJ2-1	CASSLADIEQFF	TGTGCCAGCAGCTTAGCGGACATTGAGCAGTTCTTC
NA	TRBD1	TRBV6-1	TRBJ2-3	CASSELAGGGQDTQYF	TGTGCCAGCAGTGAACTGGCAGGGGGCGGCCAAGATACGCAGTATTTT
NA	TRBD1	TRBV28	TRBJ1-1	CASSPPTGGNTEAFF	TGTGCCAGCAGTCCCCCGACAGGGGGAAACACTGAAGCTTTCTTT
few	NA	TRBV2	TRBJ2-2	CASRTANTGELFF	TGTGCCAGCAGGACAGCCAACACCGGGGAGCTGTTTTTT
NA	TRBD2	TRBV7-2	TRBJ2-1	CASSLFLAGGSTDEQFF	TGTGCCAGCAGCTTATTCCTAGCGGGGGGATCTACCGATGAGCAGTTCTTC
NA	TRBD2	TRBV7-3	TRBJ2-5	CASSLAGGQETQYF	TGTGCCAGCAGCTTAGCGGGGGGGCAAGAGACCCAGTACTTC
NA	TRBD2	TRBV28	TRBJ2-3	CASSLRAGGDTQYF	TGTGCCAGCAGTTTGAGGGCGGGGGGAGATACGCAGTATTTT
few	NA	TRBV4-3	TRBJ2-5	CASSQRSWHPEYQETQYF	TGCGCCAGCAGCCAACGTTCGTGGCACCCGGAGTACCAAGAGACCCAGTACTTC
NA	NA	TRBV13	TRBJ2-3	CASSPYRLSTDTQYF	TGTGCCAGCAGCCCGTACAGGCTTAGCACAGATACGCAGTATTTT
NA	NA	TRBV28	TRBJ1-1	CASSFDREAFF	TGTGCCAGCAGTTTCGACAGAGAAGCTTTCTTT
NA	TRBD1	TRBV5-4	TRBJ1-5	CASSHTTGGGQPQHF	TGCGCCAGCAGCCACACTACAGGGGGCGGTCAGCCCCAGCATTTT
NA	NA	TRBV6-6	TRBJ2-7	CASSYSQNSYEQYF	TGTGCCAGCAGTTACTCACAGAACTCCTACGAGCAGTACTTC
once	TRBD1	TRBV7-3	TRBJ2-7	CASSLTGTAVRGEQYF	TGTGCCAGCAGCTTAACAGGGACAGCAGTAAGAGGGGAGCAGTACTTC
NA	NA	TRBV18	TRBJ1-1	CASSPQGGETSEAFF	TGTGCCAGCTCACCGCAAGGGGGGGAAACAAGTGAAGCTTTCTTT
NA	TRBD2	TRBV19	TRBJ2-7	CVSSMGSGGVSYEQYF	TGTGTCAGTAGTATGGGTAGCGGGGGTGTCTCCTACGAGCAGTACTTC
NA	NA	TRBV5-8	TRBJ2-1	CASSLGPKGEQFF	TGTGCCAGCAGCTTGGGACCCAAAGGTGAGCAGTTCTTC